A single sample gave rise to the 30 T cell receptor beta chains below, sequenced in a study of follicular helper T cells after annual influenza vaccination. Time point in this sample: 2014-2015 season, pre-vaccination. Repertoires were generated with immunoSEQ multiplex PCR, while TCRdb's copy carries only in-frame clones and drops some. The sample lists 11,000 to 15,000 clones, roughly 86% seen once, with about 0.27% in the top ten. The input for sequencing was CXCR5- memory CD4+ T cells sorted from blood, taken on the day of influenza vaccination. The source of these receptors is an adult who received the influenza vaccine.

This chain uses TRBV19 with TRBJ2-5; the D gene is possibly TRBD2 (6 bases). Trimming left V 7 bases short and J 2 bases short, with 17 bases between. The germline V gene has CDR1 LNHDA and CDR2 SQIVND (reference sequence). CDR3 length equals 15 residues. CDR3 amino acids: CASNPSWGVQETQYF. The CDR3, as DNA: TGTGCCAGTAACCCCTCTTGGGGGGTTCAAGAGACCCAGTACTTC.

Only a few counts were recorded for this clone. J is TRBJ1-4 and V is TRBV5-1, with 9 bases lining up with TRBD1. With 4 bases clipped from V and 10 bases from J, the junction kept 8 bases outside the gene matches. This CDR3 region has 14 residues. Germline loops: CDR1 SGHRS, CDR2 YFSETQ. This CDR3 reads CASSSLDRGGKLFF. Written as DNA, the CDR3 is TGCGCCAGCAGCAGTCTGGACAGGGGAGGAAAACTGTTTTTT.

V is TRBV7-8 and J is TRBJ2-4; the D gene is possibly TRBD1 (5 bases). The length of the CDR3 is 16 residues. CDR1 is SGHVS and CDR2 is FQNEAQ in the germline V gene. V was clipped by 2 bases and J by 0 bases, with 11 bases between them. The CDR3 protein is CASSLLGRLAKNIQYF. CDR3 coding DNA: TGTGCCAGCAGCTTACTGGGGCGGCTAGCCAAAAACATTCAGTACTTC.

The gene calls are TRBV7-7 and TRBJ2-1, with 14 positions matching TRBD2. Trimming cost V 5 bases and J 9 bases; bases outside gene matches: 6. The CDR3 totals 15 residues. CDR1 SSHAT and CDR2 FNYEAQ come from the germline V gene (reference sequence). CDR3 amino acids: CASSPTSGGAGEQFF. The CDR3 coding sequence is TGTGCCAGCAGCCCGACTAGCGGGGGGGCCGGTGAGCAGTTCTTC.

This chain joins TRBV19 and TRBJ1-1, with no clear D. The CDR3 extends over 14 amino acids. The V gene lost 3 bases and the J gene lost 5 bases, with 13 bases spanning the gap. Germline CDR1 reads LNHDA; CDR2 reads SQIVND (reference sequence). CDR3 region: CASSMGLGYTEAFF. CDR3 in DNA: TGTGCCAGTAGTATGGGTTTAGGTTATACTGAAGCTTTCTTT.

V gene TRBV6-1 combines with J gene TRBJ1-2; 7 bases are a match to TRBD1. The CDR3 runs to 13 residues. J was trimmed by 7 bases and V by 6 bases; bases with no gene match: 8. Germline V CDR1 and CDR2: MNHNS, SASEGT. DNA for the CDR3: TGTGCCAGCAGACCTGACAGGGCTTCTGGCTACACCTTC. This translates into CASRPDRASGYTF.

In DNA form, the CDR3 reads TGTGCCAGCAGTCTGGGACAGGGGGCGCGGTATGAAAAACTGTTTTTT. Residues: CASSLGQGARYEKLFF. The V and J genes are TRBV28 and TRBJ1-4; 12 nucleotides line up with TRBD1. Germline lookup yields CDR1 MDHEN and CDR2 SYDVKM. J lost 6 bases, V lost 5 bases, and 7 bases had no gene match. The CDR3 contains 16 residues.

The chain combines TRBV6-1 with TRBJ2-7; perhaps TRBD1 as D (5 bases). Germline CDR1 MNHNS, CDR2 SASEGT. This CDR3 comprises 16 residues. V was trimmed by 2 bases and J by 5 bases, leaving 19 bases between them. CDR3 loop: CASSESGRAAFDEQYF. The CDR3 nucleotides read TGTGCCAGCAGTGAATCGGGCAGGGCGGCATTCGACGAGCAGTACTTC.

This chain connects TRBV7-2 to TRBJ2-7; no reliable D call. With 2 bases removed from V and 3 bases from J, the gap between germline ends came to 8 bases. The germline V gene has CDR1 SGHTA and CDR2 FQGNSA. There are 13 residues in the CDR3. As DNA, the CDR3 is TGTGCCAGCAGCTTATCTCGGTACTACGAGCAGTACTTC. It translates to CASSLSRYYEQYF.

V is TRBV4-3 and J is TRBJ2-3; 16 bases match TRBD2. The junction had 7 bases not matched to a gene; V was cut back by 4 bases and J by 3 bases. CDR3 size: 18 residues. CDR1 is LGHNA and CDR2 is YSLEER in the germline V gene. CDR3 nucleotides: TGCGCCAGCAGCCGAATGGGACTAGCGGGGGGGGATACAGATACGCAGTATTTT. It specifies CASSRMGLAGGDTDTQYF.

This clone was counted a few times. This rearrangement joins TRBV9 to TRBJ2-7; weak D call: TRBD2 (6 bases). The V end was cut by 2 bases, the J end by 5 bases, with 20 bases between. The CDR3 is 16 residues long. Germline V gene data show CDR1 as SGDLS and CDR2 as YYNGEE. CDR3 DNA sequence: TGTGCCAGCAGCGTGGGGGGTTTCGCAGGGCGAGACGAGCAGTACTTC. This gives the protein CASSVGGFAGRDEQYF.

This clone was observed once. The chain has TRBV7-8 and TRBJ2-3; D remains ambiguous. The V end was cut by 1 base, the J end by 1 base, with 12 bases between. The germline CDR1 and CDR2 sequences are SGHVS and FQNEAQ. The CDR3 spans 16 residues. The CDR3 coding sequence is TGTGCCAGCAGCTTAGGATTAGTCGTTGGCACAGATACGCAGTATTTT. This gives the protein CASSLGLVVGTDTQYF.

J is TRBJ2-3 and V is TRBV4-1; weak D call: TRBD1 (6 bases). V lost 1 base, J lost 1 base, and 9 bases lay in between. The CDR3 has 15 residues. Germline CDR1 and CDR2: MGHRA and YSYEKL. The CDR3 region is CASSQVGARTDTQYF. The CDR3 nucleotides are TGCGCCAGCAGCCAAGTGGGGGCGCGCACAGATACGCAGTATTTT.

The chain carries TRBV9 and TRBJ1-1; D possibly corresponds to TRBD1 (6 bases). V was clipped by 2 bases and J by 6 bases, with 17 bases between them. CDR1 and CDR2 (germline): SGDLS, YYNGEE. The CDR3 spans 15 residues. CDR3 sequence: CASSVLGAGGAEAFF. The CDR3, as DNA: TGTGCCAGCAGCGTGCTGGGGGCAGGTGGTGCTGAAGCTTTCTTT.

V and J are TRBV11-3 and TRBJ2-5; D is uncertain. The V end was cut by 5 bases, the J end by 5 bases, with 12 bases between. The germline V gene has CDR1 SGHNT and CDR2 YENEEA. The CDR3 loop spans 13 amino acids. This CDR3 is CASSKDMEETQYF. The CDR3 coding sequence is TGTGCCAGCAGCAAAGACATGGAGGAGACCCAGTACTTC.

The CDR3 here is CASSRPDTYYGYTF. Written as DNA, the CDR3 is TGCGCCAGCAGCCGGCCCGACACGTACTATGGCTACACCTTC. The chain couples TRBV4-1 to TRBJ1-2, with no clear D. Between the trimmed V and J ends, which lost 4 bases and 3 bases, there was a span of 12 bases. This CDR3 region has 14 residues. Germline V gene sequence: CDR1 MGHRA, CDR2 YSYEKL.

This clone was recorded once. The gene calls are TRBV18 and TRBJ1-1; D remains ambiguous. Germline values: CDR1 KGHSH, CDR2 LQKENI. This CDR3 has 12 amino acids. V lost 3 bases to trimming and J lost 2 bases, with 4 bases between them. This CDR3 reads CASSPPNTEAFF. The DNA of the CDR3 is TGTGCCAGCTCACCTCCTAACACTGAAGCTTTCTTT. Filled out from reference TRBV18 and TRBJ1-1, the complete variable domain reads NAGVMQNPRHLVRRRGQEARLRCSPMKGHSHVYWYRQLPEEGLKFMVYLQKENIIDESGMPKERFSAEFPKEGPSILRIQQVVRGDSAAYFCASSPPNTEAFFGQGTRLTVV.

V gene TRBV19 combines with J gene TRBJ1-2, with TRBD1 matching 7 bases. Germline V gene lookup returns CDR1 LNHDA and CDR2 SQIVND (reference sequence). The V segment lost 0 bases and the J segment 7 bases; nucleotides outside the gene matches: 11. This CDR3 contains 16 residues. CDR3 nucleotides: TGTGCCAGTAGTATAGATGGGGACAGAGGAAGCCGTGGCTACACCTTC. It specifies CASSIDGDRGSRGYTF.

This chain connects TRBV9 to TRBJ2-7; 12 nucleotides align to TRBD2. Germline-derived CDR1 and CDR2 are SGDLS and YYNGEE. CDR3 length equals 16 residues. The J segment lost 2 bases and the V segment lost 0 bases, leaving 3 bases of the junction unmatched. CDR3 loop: CASSVGLAGAPYEQYF. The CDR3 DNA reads TGTGCCAGCAGCGTAGGACTAGCGGGGGCCCCCTACGAGCAGTACTTC. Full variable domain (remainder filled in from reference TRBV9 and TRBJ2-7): DSGVTQTPKHLITATGQRVTLRCSPRSGDLSVYWYQQSLDQGLQFLIQYYNGEERAKGNILERFSAQQFPDLHSELNLSSLELGDSALYFCASSVGLAGAPYEQYFGPGTRLTVT.

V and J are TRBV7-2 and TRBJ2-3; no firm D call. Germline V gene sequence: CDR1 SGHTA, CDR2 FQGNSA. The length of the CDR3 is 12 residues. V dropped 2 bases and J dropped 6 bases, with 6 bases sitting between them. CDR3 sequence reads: CASSLWGDTQYF. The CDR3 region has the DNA TGTGCCAGCAGCTTATGGGGTGATACGCAGTATTTT.

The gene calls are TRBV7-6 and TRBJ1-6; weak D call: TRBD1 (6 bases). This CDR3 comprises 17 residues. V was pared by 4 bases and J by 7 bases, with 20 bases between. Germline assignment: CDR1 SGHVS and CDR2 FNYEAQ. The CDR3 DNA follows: TGTGCCAGCAGCTCCCAAAATCGGGGGCCTAACAATTCACCCCTCCACTTT. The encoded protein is CASSSQNRGPNNSPLHF.

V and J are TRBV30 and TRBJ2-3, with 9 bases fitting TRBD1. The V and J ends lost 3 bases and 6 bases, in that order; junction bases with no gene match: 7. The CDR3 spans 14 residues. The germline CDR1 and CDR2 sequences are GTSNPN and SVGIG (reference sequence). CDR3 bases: TGTGCCTGGAGAACCGGACAGGGGACGGATACGCAGTATTTT. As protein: CAWRTGQGTDTQYF.

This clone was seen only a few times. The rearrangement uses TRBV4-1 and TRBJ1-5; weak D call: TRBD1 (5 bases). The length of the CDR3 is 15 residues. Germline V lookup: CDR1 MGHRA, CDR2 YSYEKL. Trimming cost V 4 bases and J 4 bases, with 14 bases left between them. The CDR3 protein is CASSPAAQENQPQHF. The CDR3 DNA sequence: TGCGCCAGCAGCCCCGCGGCACAGGAGAATCAGCCCCAGCATTTT.

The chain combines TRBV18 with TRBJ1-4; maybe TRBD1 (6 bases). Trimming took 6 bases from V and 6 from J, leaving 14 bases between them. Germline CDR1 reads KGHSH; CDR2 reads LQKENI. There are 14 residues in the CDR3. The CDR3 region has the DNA TGTGCCAGCTCCCTCTTGGGGGGCGATGAAAAACTGTTTTTT. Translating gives CASSLLGGDEKLFF. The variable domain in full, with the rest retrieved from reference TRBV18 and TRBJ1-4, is NAGVMQNPRHLVRRRGQEARLRCSPMKGHSHVYWYRQLPEEGLKFMVYLQKENIIDESGMPKERFSAEFPKEGPSILRIQQVVRGDSAAYFCASSLLGGDEKLFFGSGTQLSVL.

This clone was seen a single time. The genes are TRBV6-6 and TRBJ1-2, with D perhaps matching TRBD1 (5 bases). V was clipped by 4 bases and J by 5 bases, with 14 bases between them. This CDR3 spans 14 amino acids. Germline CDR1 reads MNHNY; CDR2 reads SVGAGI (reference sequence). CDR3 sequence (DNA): TGTGCCAGCAGTTTTTTGGGACGGATATATGGCTACACCTTC. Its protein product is CASSFLGRIYGYTF.

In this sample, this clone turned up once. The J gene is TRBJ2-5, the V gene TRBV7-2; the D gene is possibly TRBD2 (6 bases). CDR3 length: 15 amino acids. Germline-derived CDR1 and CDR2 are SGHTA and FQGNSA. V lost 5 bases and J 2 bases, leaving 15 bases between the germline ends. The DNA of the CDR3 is TGTGCCAGCAGCACCTCAGCGGGCTCACAAGAGACCCAGTACTTC. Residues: CASSTSAGSQETQYF.

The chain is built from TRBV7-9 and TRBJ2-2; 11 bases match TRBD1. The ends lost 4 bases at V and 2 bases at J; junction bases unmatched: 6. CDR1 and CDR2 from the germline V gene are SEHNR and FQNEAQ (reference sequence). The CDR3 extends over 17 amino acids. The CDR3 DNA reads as TGTGCCAGCAGCTACGGACAGGGGGCCCCTAACACCGGGGAGCTGTTTTTT. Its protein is CASSYGQGAPNTGELFF.

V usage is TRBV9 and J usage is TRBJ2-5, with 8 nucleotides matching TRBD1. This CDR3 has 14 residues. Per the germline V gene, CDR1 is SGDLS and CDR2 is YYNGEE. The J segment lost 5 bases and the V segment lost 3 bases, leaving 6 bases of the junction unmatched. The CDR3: CASSGQGSLETQYF. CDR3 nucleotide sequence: TGTGCCAGCAGCGGACAGGGGTCGTTGGAGACCCAGTACTTC. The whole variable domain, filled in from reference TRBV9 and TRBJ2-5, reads DSGVTQTPKHLITATGQRVTLRCSPRSGDLSVYWYQQSLDQGLQFLIQYYNGEERAKGNILERFSAQQFPDLHSELNLSSLELGDSALYFCASSGQGSLETQYFGPGTRLLVL.

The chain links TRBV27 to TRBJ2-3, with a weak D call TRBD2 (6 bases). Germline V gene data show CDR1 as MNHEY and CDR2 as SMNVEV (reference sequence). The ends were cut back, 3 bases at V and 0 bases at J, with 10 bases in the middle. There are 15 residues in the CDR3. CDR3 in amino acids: CASSLVLASTDTQYF. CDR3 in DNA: TGTGCCAGCAGTTTGGTACTAGCCAGCACAGATACGCAGTATTTT.

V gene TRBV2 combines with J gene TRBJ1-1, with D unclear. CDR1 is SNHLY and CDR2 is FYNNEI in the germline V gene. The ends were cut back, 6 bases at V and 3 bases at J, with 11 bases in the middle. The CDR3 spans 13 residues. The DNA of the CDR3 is TGTGCCAGCAGATCCGAGGGTTACACTGAAGCTTTCTTT. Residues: CASRSEGYTEAFF.